These 21 T cell receptor beta chains were all obtained from the same sample, sequenced in a study of cytomegalovirus exposure and HLA in healthy donors. Libraries were prepared by immunoSEQ multiplex PCR; TCRdb keeps only in-frame clonotypes and omits some of them. The sample contains approximately 110,000 clones, around 94% of which appear only once. The specimen sequenced was PBMCs. These receptors were taken from a woman between 18 and 29 years old in good health and CMV-seronegative.

About this clone itself: Sequence at one end of the junction differs from germline and may be a read error. CDR3 nucleotide sequence: TGTGCCAGCAGCTTAGTCTCCCACGAGCAGTACTTC. It specifies CASSLVSHEQYF. V gene TRBV11-2 combines with J gene TRBJ2-7; D is undetermined. Germline V gene lookup returns CDR1 SGHAT and CDR2 FQNNGV. The CDR3 runs 12 residues.

V is TRBV29-1 and J is TRBJ2-1; D perhaps matches TRBD1 (6 bases). Trimming pared 2 bases from V and 1 base from J, leaving 18 bases between. The CDR3 is 17 residues long. Germline assignment: CDR1 SQVTM and CDR2 ANQGSEA. The CDR3 DNA is TGCAGCGTTGAAACGGGGTGGGGGCCAGAATCCTACAATGAGCAGTTCTTC. Translated: CSVETGWGPESYNEQFF.

The J gene is TRBJ2-7, the V gene TRBV28; maybe TRBD1 (6 bases). Germline CDR1 and CDR2: MDHEN and SYDVKM. Between the trimmed V and J ends, which lost 2 bases and 8 bases, there was a span of 13 bases. CDR3 length: 13 amino acids. The chain's CDR3 is CASSLGQQYKQYF. Here the CDR3 DNA reads TGTGCCAGCAGTTTAGGACAGCAGTACAAGCAGTACTTC. The full variable domain, in which reference TRBV28 and TRBJ2-7 provide the parts outside the CDR3, is DVKVTQSSRYLVKRTGEKVFLECVQDMDHENMFWYRQDPGLGLRLIYFSYDVKMKEKGDIPEGYSVSREKKERFSLILESASTNQTSMYLCASSLGQQYKQYFGPGTRLTVT.

This rearrangement joins TRBV28 to TRBJ1-1, with TRBD1 matching 11 bases. Trimming took 8 bases from V and 6 from J; bases not matched to a gene: 8. Looked up from germline, CDR1 is MDHEN and CDR2 is SYDVKM. The CDR3 runs to 14 residues. The CDR3 sequence is CASLPGQGVAEAFF. The CDR3 DNA sequence: TGTGCCAGCCTACCGGGACAGGGGGTCGCTGAAGCTTTCTTT.

This rearrangement joins TRBV5-4 to TRBJ2-6; D is possibly TRBD1 (5 bases). Germline V gives CDR1 SGHNT, CDR2 YYREEE (reference sequence). V was trimmed by 1 base and J by 4 bases, leaving 12 bases between them. CDR3 length equals 16 residues. DNA for the CDR3: TGTGCCAGCAGCTTGAGTGTGGCAGGGGGGGCCAACGTCCTGACTTTC. Translated, it gives CASSLSVAGGANVLTF.

The genes are TRBV7-4 and TRBJ2-1; no reliable D call. The CDR3 has 14 amino acids. The germline V gene encodes CDR1 SGHVT and CDR2 SQSDAQ. V lost 3 bases and J lost 8, with 14 bases in between. Here the CDR3 reads CASSFGSPVHEQFF. As DNA, the CDR3 is TGTGCCAGCAGCTTCGGGTCCCCCGTCCATGAGCAGTTCTTC. The full variable domain, rest sourced from reference TRBV7-4 and TRBJ2-1, is GAGVSQSPRYKVAKRGRDVALRCDSISGHVTLYWYRQTLGQGSEVLTYSQSDAQRDKSGRPSGRFSAERPERSVSTLKIQRTEQGDSAVYLCASSFGSPVHEQFFGPGTRLTVL.

The chain joins TRBV5-1 to TRBJ2-5, with 7 bases fitting TRBD2. J was trimmed by 5 bases and V by 1 base; bases with no gene match: 11. Germline-derived CDR1 and CDR2 are SGHRS and YFSETQ. There are 16 residues in the CDR3. DNA of the CDR3: TGCGCCAGCAGCTTGAAGCCCCGGGGGGTCGGGGAGACCCAGTACTTC. As protein: CASSLKPRGVGETQYF.

The chain links TRBV28 to TRBJ1-5, with D hard to call. Germline V CDR1 and CDR2: MDHEN, SYDVKM. The ends were cut back, 1 base at V and 8 bases at J, with 6 bases in the middle. This CDR3 comprises 12 residues. CDR3 sequence reads: CASSLYGEPQHF. The CDR3 nucleotides read TGTGCCAGCAGTTTATACGGGGAGCCCCAGCATTTT.

The V and J genes are TRBV9 and TRBJ1-5, with D uncertain. The CDR3 runs to 15 residues. Germline V gene sequence: CDR1 SGDLS, CDR2 YYNGEE. V lost 0 bases and J 4 bases, leaving 11 bases between the germline ends. CDR3 DNA: TGTGCCAGCAGCGTAGGAGGTGGAGAAAATCAGCCCCAGCATTTT. This translates into CASSVGGGENQPQHF.

The chain combines TRBV7-2 with TRBJ1-1, with unresolved D. The CDR3 is 12 residues long. Germline lookup yields CDR1 SGHTA and CDR2 FQGNSA. Trimming removed 5 bases from V and 7 bases from J, with 11 bases in between. CDR3 sequence (DNA): TGTGCCAGCAGCCCCGCACCGGTTGAAGCTTTCTTT. It codes for CASSPAPVEAFF.

The chain has TRBV10-2 and TRBJ1-2; D remains ambiguous. CDR3 length: 11 amino acids. Germline CDR1 is WSHSY and CDR2 is SAAADI. V was clipped by 4 bases and J by 7 bases, with 7 bases between them. CDR3 nucleotide sequence: TGCGCCAGCAGTGTCTTATCTGGCTACACCTTC. Translating gives CASSVLSGYTF.

This chain uses TRBV2 with TRBJ2-3; TRBD2 matches 9 bases. The CDR3 is 15 amino acids. Trimming removed 6 bases from V and 0 bases from J; junction bases left unmatched: 4. Looked up from germline, CDR1 is SNHLY and CDR2 is FYNNEI. The CDR3 nucleotides are TGTGCCAGCAGGCGGGGGGGGCTCAGCACAGATACGCAGTATTTT. Its protein product is CASRRGGLSTDTQYF.

This clone was seen just once. This rearrangement joins TRBV6-5 to TRBJ2-2; no clear D. V gave up 10 bases and J gave up 6 bases, with 15 bases separating them. The V gene's germline CDR1 is MNHEY and CDR2 SVGAGI. The CDR3 runs 13 residues. CDR3 sequence reads: CATQPSGSGELFF. As DNA, the CDR3 is TGTGCCACCCAACCGAGTGGTTCCGGGGAGCTGTTTTTT.

The V and J genes are TRBV5-1 and TRBJ2-1, with 7 positions matching TRBD1. The germline gives CDR1 SGHRS, CDR2 YFSETQ. V was clipped by 4 bases and J by 7 bases; unmatched bases: 5. The CDR3 consists of 13 residues. This CDR3 is CASSTGQRNEQFF. Written as DNA, the CDR3 is TGCGCCAGCAGCACGGGACAGAGGAATGAGCAGTTCTTC.

The sample holds one count of this clone. The rearrangement joins TRBV5-5 to TRBJ2-7; D is possibly TRBD2 (6 bases). The CDR3 has 16 residues. CDR1 SGHKS and CDR2 YYEKEE come from the germline V gene (reference sequence). V was clipped by 0 bases and J by 1 base, with 14 bases between them. The CDR3 DNA follows: TGTGCCAGCAGCTTGGGTAGGGACTCCCCTTCCTACGAGCAGTACTTC. It encodes CASSLGRDSPSYEQYF.

This clone showed up just a few times. This chain connects TRBV30 to TRBJ1-6; a possible D gene is TRBD1 (5 bases). Trimming took off 3 bases at V and 6 bases at J, with 21 bases between the two ends. Germline V gene data show CDR1 as GTSNPN and CDR2 as SVGIG (reference sequence). The CDR3 has 17 amino acids. The CDR3 sequence: CAWSRGGRGYRNSPLHF. The CDR3 nucleotides are TGTGCCTGGAGCCGGGGGGGTCGGGGATACCGTAATTCACCCCTCCACTTT. Looking up the rest from reference TRBV30 and TRBJ1-6 gives the full variable domain: SQTIHQWPATLVQPVGSPLSLECTVEGTSNPNLYWYRQAAGRGLQLLFYSVGIGQISSEVPQNLSASRPQDRQFILSSKKLLLSDSGFYLCAWSRGGRGYRNSPLHFGNGTRLTVT.

This clone has only one observation. This chain connects TRBV18 to TRBJ1-1, with no clear D. Germline values: CDR1 KGHSH, CDR2 LQKENI. The germline V and J ends were trimmed by 2 bases and 8 bases, with 15 bases remaining between them. The CDR3 runs 14 residues. The CDR3 DNA follows: TGTGCCAGCTCACCAACCGACGGGGAGGGAGAAGCTTTCTTT. Its translation: CASSPTDGEGEAFF.

V is TRBV6-6 and J is TRBJ1-5; unclear D gene. Germline CDR1 is MNHNY and CDR2 is SVGAGI (reference sequence). Trimming left V 0 bases short and J 0 bases short, with 6 bases between. The CDR3 is 15 amino acids. CDR3 amino acids: CASSYSRTSNQPQHF. CDR3 coding DNA: TGTGCCAGCAGTTACTCGAGAACTAGCAATCAGCCCCAGCATTTT.

The rearrangement uses TRBV20-1 and TRBJ2-7, with D possibly being TRBD2 (5 bases). The V end lost 7 bases, the J end lost 5 bases, and 12 bases lay between the germline ends. The CDR3 has 11 residues. In germline, CDR1 is DFQATT, CDR2 SNEGSKA (reference sequence). The CDR3 reads CSGESDDEQYF. The CDR3 bases are TGCAGTGGGGAGAGCGACGACGAGCAGTACTTC.

The rearrangement links TRBV27 to TRBJ1-6; TRBD1 aligns across 7 bases. Germline CDR1 and CDR2: MNHEY and SMNVEV (reference sequence). V shed 5 bases and J 5 bases; nucleotides not matched to a gene: 6. The CDR3 runs 15 residues. CDR3 nucleotides: TGTGCCAGCAGTCCCGGGACAGCGAATAATTCACCCCTCCACTTT. Residues: CASSPGTANNSPLHF.

CDR3 in amino acids: CASSWSGGAGGNEQFF. The CDR3 DNA follows: TGCGCCAGCAGTTGGAGCGGGGGGGCGGGTGGCAATGAGCAGTTCTTC. The chain uses TRBV10-2 and TRBJ2-1; TRBD2 agrees at 10 bases. The ends lost 5 bases at V and 6 bases at J; junction bases unmatched: 10. Germline-derived CDR1 and CDR2 are WSHSY and SAAADI. This CDR3 has 16 residues.